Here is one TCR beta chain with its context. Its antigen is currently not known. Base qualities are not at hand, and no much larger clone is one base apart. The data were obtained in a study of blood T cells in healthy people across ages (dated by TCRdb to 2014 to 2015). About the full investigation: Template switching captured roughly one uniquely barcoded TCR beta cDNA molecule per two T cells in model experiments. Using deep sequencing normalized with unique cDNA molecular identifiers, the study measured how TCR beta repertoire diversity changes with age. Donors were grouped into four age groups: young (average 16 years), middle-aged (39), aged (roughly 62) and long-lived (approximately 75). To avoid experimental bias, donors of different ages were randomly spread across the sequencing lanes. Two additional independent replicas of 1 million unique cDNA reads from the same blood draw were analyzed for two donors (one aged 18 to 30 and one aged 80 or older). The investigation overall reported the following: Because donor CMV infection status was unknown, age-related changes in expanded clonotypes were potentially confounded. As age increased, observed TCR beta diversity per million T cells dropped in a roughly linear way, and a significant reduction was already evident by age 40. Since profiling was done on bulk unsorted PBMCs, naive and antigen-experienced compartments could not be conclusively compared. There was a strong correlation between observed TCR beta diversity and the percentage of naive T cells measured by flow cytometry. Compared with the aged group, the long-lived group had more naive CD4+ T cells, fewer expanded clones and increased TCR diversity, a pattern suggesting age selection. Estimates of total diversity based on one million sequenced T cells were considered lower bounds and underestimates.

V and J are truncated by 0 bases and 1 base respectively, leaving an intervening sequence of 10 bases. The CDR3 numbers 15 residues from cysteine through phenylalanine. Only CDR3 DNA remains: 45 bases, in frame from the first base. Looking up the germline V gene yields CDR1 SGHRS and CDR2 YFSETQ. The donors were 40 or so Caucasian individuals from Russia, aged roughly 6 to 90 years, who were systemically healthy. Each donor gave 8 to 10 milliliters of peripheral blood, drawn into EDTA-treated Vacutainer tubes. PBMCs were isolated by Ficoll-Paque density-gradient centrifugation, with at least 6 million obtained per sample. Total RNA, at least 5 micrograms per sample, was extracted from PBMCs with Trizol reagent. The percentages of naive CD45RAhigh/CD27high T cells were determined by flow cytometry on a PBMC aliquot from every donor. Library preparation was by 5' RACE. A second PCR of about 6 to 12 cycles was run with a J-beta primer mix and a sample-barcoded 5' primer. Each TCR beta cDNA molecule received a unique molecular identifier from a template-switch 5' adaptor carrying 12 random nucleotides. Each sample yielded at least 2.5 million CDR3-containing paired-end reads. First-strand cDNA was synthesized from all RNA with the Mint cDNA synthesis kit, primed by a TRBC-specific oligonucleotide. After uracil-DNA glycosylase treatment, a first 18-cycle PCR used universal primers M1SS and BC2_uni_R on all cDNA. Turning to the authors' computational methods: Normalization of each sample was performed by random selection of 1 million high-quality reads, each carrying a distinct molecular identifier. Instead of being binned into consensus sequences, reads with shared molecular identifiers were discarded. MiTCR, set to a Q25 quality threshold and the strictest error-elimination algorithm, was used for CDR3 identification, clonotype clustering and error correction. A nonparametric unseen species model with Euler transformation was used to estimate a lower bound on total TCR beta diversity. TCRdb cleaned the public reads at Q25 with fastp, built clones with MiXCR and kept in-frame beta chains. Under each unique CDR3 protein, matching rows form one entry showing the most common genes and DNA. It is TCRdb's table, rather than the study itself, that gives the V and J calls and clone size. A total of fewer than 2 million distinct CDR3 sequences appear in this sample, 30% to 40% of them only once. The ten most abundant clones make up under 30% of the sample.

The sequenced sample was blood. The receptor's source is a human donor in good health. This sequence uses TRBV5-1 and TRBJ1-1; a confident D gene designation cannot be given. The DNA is TGCGCCAGCAGCTTGGGCGGCTACCGGAACACTGAAGCTTTCTTT. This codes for CASSLGGYRNTEAFF.